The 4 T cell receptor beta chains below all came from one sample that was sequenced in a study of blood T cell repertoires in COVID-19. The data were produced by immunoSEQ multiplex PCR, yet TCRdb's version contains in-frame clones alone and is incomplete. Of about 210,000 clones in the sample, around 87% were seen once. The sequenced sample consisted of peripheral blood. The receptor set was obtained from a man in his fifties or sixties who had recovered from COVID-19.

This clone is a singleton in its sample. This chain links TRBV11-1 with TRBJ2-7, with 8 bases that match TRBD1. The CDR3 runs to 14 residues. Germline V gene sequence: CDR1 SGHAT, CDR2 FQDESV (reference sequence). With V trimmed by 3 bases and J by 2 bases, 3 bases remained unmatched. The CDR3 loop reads CASSLGQEAYEQYF. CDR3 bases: TGTGCCAGCAGCTTGGGACAGGAAGCCTACGAGCAGTACTTC.

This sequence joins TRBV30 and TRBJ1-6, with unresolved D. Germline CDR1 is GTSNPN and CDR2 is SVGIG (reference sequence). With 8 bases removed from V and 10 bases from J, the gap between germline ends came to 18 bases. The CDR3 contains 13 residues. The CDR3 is CAVFGGKQSPLHF. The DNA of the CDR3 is TGTGCCGTATTTGGAGGGAAGCAATCACCCCTCCACTTT.

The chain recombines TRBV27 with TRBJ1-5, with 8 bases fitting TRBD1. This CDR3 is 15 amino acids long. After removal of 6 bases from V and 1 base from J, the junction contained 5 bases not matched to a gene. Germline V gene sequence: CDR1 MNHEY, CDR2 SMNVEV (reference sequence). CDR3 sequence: CASRDRTGSNQPQHF. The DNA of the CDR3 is TGTGCCAGCAGGGACCGGACAGGGAGCAATCAGCCCCAGCATTTT.

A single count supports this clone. CDR3 sequence (DNA): TGTGCCAGCAGCTTGTGGCTAGCGGGGGGGGTGCATGAGCAGTTCTTC. This sequence encodes CASSLWLAGGVHEQFF. This sequence joins TRBV5-4 and TRBJ2-1; 12 bases match TRBD2. J lost 8 bases, V lost 1 base, and 7 bases had no gene match. From germline, CDR1 is SGHNT and CDR2 YYREEE (reference sequence). The length of the CDR3 is 16 residues.